Included here is one TCR beta chain sequence, with context. The antigen remains undetermined. The sample originates from a study of shared clonotypes between healthy human individuals. Study-wide results and limits: Naive CD4 clonotype sharing across a handful of donors was approximately 5%.

The V segment lost 1 base and the J segment 4 bases; nucleotides outside the gene matches: 7. Germline assignment: CDR1 KGHSH and CDR2 LQKENI. This CDR3 region has 16 residues. The donors were all Caucasian adults (living in Nashville, Tennessee). Original processing methods: Because ImmunoSEQ provided only junction sequences with no quality scores, the filtering differed. Repertoires were generated with immunoSEQ multiplex PCR, while TCRdb's copy carries only in-frame clones and drops some. V and J calls and clone size are as listed in that table; D and trimming were resolved from the DNA. The sample lists about 1.5 million clones, 95% to 99% seen once, with around 0.45% in the top ten.

The TCR sequence derives from a man in his thirties or forties in good health. J is TRBJ2-3 and V is TRBV18; 8 bases agree with TRBD1. Sequenced: naive CD4+ T cells sorted from blood. Described subset: CD45RA+ positively selected. CDR3 region: CASSPLSGGAADTQYF. For the CDR3, the DNA is TGTGCCAGCTCACCACTATCAGGGGGCGCCGCAGATACGCAGTATTTT.